The 23 T cell receptor beta chains below all came from one sample that was sequenced in a study of T cells in Graves' hyperthyroidism and ophthalmopathy. Amplified regions were TCR beta CDR3 sequences from RNA transcripts. The TCR CDR3 first-round RT-PCR relied on the HTBI primer set. Each CDR3 protein is one row after TCRdb ran MiXCR on the multiplex PCR reads. This sample yields 550,000 to 850,000 distinct CDR3 sequences, of which around 20% are seen a single time; 16% belongs to the top ten. The specimen was blood. The receptor source for this set is a woman aged 45-65 years with Graves' hyperthyroidism that later progressed to Graves' ophthalmopathy.

This clonotype was seen more than once but under ten times. The chain uses TRBV11-1 and TRBJ1-6; a possible D gene is TRBD1 (5 bases). Per the germline V gene, CDR1 is SGHAT and CDR2 is FQDESV (reference sequence). The ends were cut back, 5 bases at V and 8 bases at J, with 19 bases in the middle. This CDR3 is 16 amino acids long. CDR3 protein: CASSTRPGTSYSPLHF. The DNA for the CDR3 is TGTGCCAGCAGCACCCGTCCCGGGACGTCTTATTCACCCCTCCACTTT.

This clonotype was counted many times. The gene calls are TRBV20-1 and TRBJ1-5; weak D call: TRBD1 (5 bases). CDR3 length: 15 amino acids. Trimming stripped 6 bases from V and 1 base from J, with 16 bases between. Germline lookup yields CDR1 DFQATT and CDR2 SNEGSKA (reference sequence). CDR3: CSARGGRGSNQPQHF. CDR3 DNA: TGCAGTGCCCGAGGAGGACGGGGCAGCAATCAGCCCCAGCATTTT.

This clonotype was detected only a few times. The chain combines TRBV12-3 or TRBV12-4 with TRBJ2-1; the D gene is possibly TRBD1 (8 bases). Trimming cost V 4 bases and J 5 bases, with 15 bases left between them. This CDR3 is 15 amino acids long. The CDR3 spells CASSSTGGGDNEQFF. For the CDR3, the DNA is TGTGCCAGCAGTTCTACAGGGGGGGGGGACAATGAGCAGTTCTTC.

At least ten counts were recorded for this clonotype. The chain employs TRBV7-9 and TRBJ1-1; 12 bases are a match to TRBD1. Germline V gives CDR1 SEHNR, CDR2 FQNEAQ (reference sequence). The J segment lost 1 base and the V segment lost 5 bases, leaving 5 bases of the junction unmatched. The CDR3 has 16 residues. The CDR3 region has the DNA TGTGCCAGCAGCGGGGACAGGGGGCCTTCGAACACTGAAGCTTTCTTT. Its translation: CASSGDRGPSNTEAFF. The full variable domain, rest sourced from reference TRBV7-9 and TRBJ1-1, is DTGVSQNPRHKITKRGQNVTFRCDPISEHNRLYWYRQTLGQGPEFLTYFQNEAQLEKSRLLSDRFSAERPKGSFSTLEIQRTEQGDSAMYLCASSGDRGPSNTEAFFGQGTRLTVV.

This clonotype was seen ten or more times. The V call is TRBV30, the J call TRBJ2-7; TRBD1 agrees at 8 bases. V shed 1 base and J 5 bases; nucleotides not matched to a gene: 4. Germline values: CDR1 GTSNPN, CDR2 SVGIG (reference sequence). The CDR3 is 13 amino acids. The CDR3, as DNA: TGTGCCTGGAGTGGGACAGGGCTCCACGAGCAGTACTTC. Its protein product is CAWSGTGLHEQYF.

This chain uses TRBV9 with TRBJ2-5, with 12 bases identical to TRBD2. The V gene's germline CDR1 is SGDLS and CDR2 YYNGEE. This CDR3 is 16 amino acids long. After removal of 4 bases from V and 5 bases from J, the junction contained 9 bases not matched to a gene. The CDR3 coding sequence is TGTGCCAGCAGCCCCCTAGCGGGGGGGCCGGGGGAGACCCAGTACTTC. It codes for CASSPLAGGPGETQYF.

On this clonotype itself: With a much larger clone just one base away, this may be a read error. J is TRBJ1-2 and V is TRBV27; perhaps TRBD1 as D (6 bases). The V gene's germline CDR1 is MNHEY and CDR2 SMNVEV (reference sequence). The CDR3 runs to 15 residues. The CDR3 reads CASNLNAGANYGYTF. CDR3 coding DNA: TGTGCCAGCAATTTAAACGCAGGGGCTAACTATGGCTACACCTTC.

This clonotype was observed at least ten times. This chain links TRBV12-5 with TRBJ2-5, with TRBD1 matching 9 bases. Germline CDR1 reads LGHNT; CDR2 reads FRNRAP. J lost 5 bases, V lost 5 bases, and 15 bases had no gene match. This CDR3 has 17 amino acids. CDR3 bases: TGTGCTAGTGGTCGCCACCGACAGGGGGGGGGCTACGAGACCCAGTACTTC. This translates into CASGRHRQGGGYETQYF. The full variable domain, rest sourced from reference TRBV12-5 and TRBJ2-5, is DARVTQTPRHKVTEMGQEVTMRCQPILGHNTVFWYRQTMMQGLELLAYFRNRAPLDDSGMPKDRFSAEMPDATLATLKIQPSEPRDSAVYFCASGRHRQGGGYETQYFGPGTRLLVL.

J is TRBJ1-2 and V is TRBV7-2; no reliable D call. Germline CDR1 reads SGHTA; CDR2 reads FQGNSA. Between the trimmed V and J ends, which lost 4 bases and 5 bases, there was a span of 11 bases. CDR3 length equals 13 residues. Written as DNA, the CDR3 is TGTGCCAGCAGCTCTCACTCGGATTATGGCTACACCTTC. This sequence encodes CASSSHSDYGYTF.

In its sample, this clonotype was seen many times. The chain employs TRBV30 and TRBJ1-2; a possible D gene is TRBD1 (6 bases). Germline V CDR1 and CDR2: GTSNPN, SVGIG (reference sequence). The CDR3 is 14 amino acids. The ends were cut back, 1 base at V and 2 bases at J, with 11 bases in the middle. CDR3 coding DNA: TGTGCCTGGAGTGGCTACAGGGCCAACTATGGCTACACCTTC. Translating gives CAWSGYRANYGYTF.

The genes are TRBV20-1 and TRBJ1-6, with D unresolved. V was pared by 0 bases and J by 9 bases, with 15 bases between. Per germline, CDR1 DFQATT and CDR2 SNEGSKA (reference sequence). The CDR3 totals 15 residues. CDR3 residues: CSARDGGEVISPLHF. The CDR3 nucleotides read TGCAGTGCTAGAGATGGAGGAGAGGTGATTTCACCCCTCCACTTT.

This clonotype was picked up many times. The chain carries TRBV18 and TRBJ1-1; the match to TRBD1 covers 8 bases. Germline values: CDR1 KGHSH, CDR2 LQKENI. The CDR3 is 15 residues long. Trimming took 5 bases from V and 1 from J; bases not matched to a gene: 6. The CDR3: CASSNYGTGNTEAFF. CDR3 nucleotide sequence: TGTGCCAGCTCAAACTACGGGACAGGGAACACTGAAGCTTTCTTT.

This clonotype was seen repeatedly, ten times or more. V gene TRBV5-1 combines with J gene TRBJ2-1; D tentatively fits TRBD1 or TRBD2 (6 bases each). Germline-derived CDR1 and CDR2 are SGHRS and YFSETQ. The V and J ends lost 3 bases and 4 bases respectively, with 20 bases between them. The CDR3 totals 17 residues. The CDR3 region is CASSSINSGGPYNEQFF. In nucleotides, the CDR3 is TGCGCCAGCAGCTCAATAAACTCCGGGGGCCCTTACAATGAGCAGTTCTTC.

V is TRBV6-1 and J is TRBJ2-5; D possibly matches TRBD1 or TRBD2 (5 bases each). V lost 9 bases and J lost 9, with 20 bases in between. This CDR3 contains 13 residues. The germline V gene has CDR1 MNHNS and CDR2 SASEGT. The CDR3 loop reads CASFTGTAVSQYF. The CDR3 nucleotides read TGTGCCAGTTTCACGGGGACCGCGGTGTCCCAGTACTTC.

This clonotype has a count of ten or more. The chain has TRBV6-1 and TRBJ1-1; no firm D call. V gave up 6 bases and J gave up 5 bases, with 10 bases separating them. Germline V gene data show CDR1 as MNHNS and CDR2 as SASEGT. This CDR3 comprises 12 residues. In nucleotides, the CDR3 is TGTGCCAGCAGGGAAAGGATTACTGAAGCTTTCTTT. This codes for CASRERITEAFF.

This clonotype was detected only a few times. V usage is TRBV19 and J usage is TRBJ2-3; D call uncertain. The V end lost 7 bases, the J end lost 0 bases, and 8 bases lay between the germline ends. CDR1 and CDR2 (germline): LNHDA, SQIVND (reference sequence). CDR3 length: 13 amino acids. The CDR3 region is CASNRRSTDTQYF. The CDR3 DNA reads as TGTGCCAGTAATCGTAGAAGCACAGATACGCAGTATTTT.

This clonotype was counted between two and nine times. The V and J genes are TRBV9 and TRBJ1-5; D unclear. In germline, CDR1 is SGDLS, CDR2 YYNGEE. V gave up 0 bases and J gave up 5 bases, with 9 bases separating them. This CDR3 is 14 amino acids long. For the CDR3, the DNA is TGTGCCAGCAGCGTAGAGGCGGACTATCAGCCCCAGCATTTT. Residues: CASSVEADYQPQHF.

Many counts were recorded for this clonotype. This chain uses TRBV3-1 with TRBJ2-2; possibly TRBD1 for D (6 bases). Between the trimmed V and J ends, which lost 10 bases and 3 bases, there was a span of 12 bases. Germline loops: CDR1 LGHDT, CDR2 YNNKEL (reference sequence). The CDR3 is made up of 13 amino acids. CDR3 sequence (DNA): TGTGCCACTGGACAGACCTACACCGGGGAGCTGTTTTTT. Encoded protein: CATGQTYTGELFF.

The table lists this clonotype with many counts. The rearrangement joins TRBV12-3 or TRBV12-4 to TRBJ2-1; 12 positions agree with TRBD2. CDR3 size: 15 residues. With V trimmed by 2 bases and J by 6 bases, 2 bases remained unmatched. The CDR3 sequence: CASSLLAGGTNEQFF. In DNA, the CDR3 is TGTGCCAGCAGTTTACTAGCGGGGGGGACCAATGAGCAGTTCTTC.

As for this clonotype: A read error may produce the germline difference seen at one junction end. The V call is TRBV3-1, the J call TRBJ1-1, with TRBD1 matching over 10 bases. The germline CDR1 and CDR2 sequences are LGHDT and YNNKEL (reference sequence). CDR3 length: 16 amino acids. CDR3 nucleotide sequence: TGTGCCAGCAGGCAAGTCGGAGGACAGGGGGGACCTGAAGCTTTCTTT. This gives the protein CASRQVGGQGGPEAFF.

There are many counts of this clonotype. J is TRBJ1-1 and V is TRBV13, with no clear D. CDR3 length: 12 residues. Germline lookup yields CDR1 PRHDT and CDR2 FYEKMQ (reference sequence). V dropped 3 bases and J dropped 6 bases, with 8 bases sitting between them. This chain's CDR3 is CASSFGRAEAFF. The CDR3 bases are TGTGCCAGCAGCTTCGGAAGGGCTGAAGCTTTCTTT. Full variable domain (missing parts from reference TRBV13 and TRBJ1-1): AAGVIQSPRHLIKEKRETATLKCYPIPRHDTVYWYQQGPGQDPQFLISFYEKMQSDKGSIPDRFSAQQFSDYHSELNMSSLELGDSALYFCASSFGRAEAFFGQGTRLTVV.

Only a few counts were recorded for this clonotype. The chain recombines TRBV30 with TRBJ1-2; unclear D gene. Germline CDR1 is GTSNPN and CDR2 is SVGIG (reference sequence). The V end lost 3 bases, the J end lost 0 bases, and 11 bases lay between the germline ends. The CDR3 length is 14 residues. The DNA for the CDR3 is TGTGCCTGGAGCGCCCGGCGCGCTAACTATGGCTACACCTTC. This sequence encodes CAWSARRANYGYTF.

The chain joins TRBV12-3 or TRBV12-4 to TRBJ2-1; 7 bases agree with TRBD1. This CDR3 is built from 15 residues. V trimming: 3 bases; J trimming: 0 bases; junction bases outside the gene matches: 2. The CDR3 loop is CASSLDRTSYNEQFF. Here the CDR3 DNA reads TGTGCCAGCAGTTTGGACAGGACCTCCTACAATGAGCAGTTCTTC.